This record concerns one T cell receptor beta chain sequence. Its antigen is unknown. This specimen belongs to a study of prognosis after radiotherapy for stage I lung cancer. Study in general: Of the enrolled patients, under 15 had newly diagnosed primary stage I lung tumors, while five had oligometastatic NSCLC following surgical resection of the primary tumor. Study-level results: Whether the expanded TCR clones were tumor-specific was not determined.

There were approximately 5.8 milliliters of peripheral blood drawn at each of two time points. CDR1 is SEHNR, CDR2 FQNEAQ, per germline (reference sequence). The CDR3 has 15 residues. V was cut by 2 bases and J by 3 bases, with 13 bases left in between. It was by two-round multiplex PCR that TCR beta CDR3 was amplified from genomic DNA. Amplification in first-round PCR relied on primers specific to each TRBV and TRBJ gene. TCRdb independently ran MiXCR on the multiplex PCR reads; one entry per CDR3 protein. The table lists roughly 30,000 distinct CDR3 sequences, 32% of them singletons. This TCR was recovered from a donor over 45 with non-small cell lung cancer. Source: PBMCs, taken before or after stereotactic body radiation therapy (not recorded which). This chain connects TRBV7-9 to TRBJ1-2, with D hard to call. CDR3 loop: CASSLRREWDYGYTF. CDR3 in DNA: TGTGCCAGCAGCTTACGGCGGGAATGGGACTATGGCTACACCTTC.